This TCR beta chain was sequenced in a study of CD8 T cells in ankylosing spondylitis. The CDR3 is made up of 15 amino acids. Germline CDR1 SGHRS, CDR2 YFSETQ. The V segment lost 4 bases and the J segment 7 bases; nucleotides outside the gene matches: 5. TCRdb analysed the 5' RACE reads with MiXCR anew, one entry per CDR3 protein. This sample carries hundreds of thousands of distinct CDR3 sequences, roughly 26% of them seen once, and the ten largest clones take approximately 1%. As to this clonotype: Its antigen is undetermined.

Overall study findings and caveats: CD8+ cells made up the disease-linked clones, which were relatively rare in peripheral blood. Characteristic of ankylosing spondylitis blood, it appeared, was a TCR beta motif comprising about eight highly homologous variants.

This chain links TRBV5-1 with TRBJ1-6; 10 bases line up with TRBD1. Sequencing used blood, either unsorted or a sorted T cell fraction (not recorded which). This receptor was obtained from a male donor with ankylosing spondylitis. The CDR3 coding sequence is TGCGCCAGCAGCGGCGGGGGACAGGGGAATTCACCCCTCCACTTT. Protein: CASSGGGQGNSPLHF. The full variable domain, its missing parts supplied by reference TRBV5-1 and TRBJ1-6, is KAGVTQTPRYLIKTRGQQVTLSCSPISGHRSVSWYQQTPGQGLQFLFEYFSETQRNKGNFPGRFSGRQFSNSRSEMNVSTLELGDSALYLCASSGGGQGNSPLHFGNGTRLTVT.